What follows is one T cell receptor beta chain and its context. Its recognized antigen is unknown. No much larger clonotype is one base removed from it; base qualities were not supplied. This sample stems from a study of blood T cell repertoires in COVID-19 (dated by TCRdb to 2019 to 2021). For the study in its entirety: Collaborator samples came from the United States, Italy and Spain and covered acute and convalescent phases of COVID-19. The repertoires were released in a freely available public database intended as a resource for research on the immune response to SARS-CoV-2. Subjects who had been exposed to COVID-19, were actively infected with it, or had recovered from it provided the deeply sampled blood TCRbeta repertoires that made up the dataset. Where available, HLA class I and class II types were taken from metadata supplied by the sample provider and were not determined by assay-based typing. Samples were obtained from the ongoing ImmuneRACE study (first 160 participants) and from about 1,300 subjects provided by 6 global collaborators. The sample metadata nearly always contained a de-identified subject ID, COVID-19 status, age in years and sex. The prospective study material was composed of cDNA or gDNA derived from T cells, B-cell-depleted T cells, or PBMCs. Findings and caveats that apply to the study as a whole: The quantity of clinical and demographic metadata differed by source and by participant and was supplied without curation.

The germline V gene (reference sequence) supplies CDR1 DFQATT and CDR2 SNEGSKA. Trimming removed 3 bases from V and 14 bases from J; the gene matches leave 5 bases unexplained. There are 11 amino acids in the CDR3, from cysteine to phenylalanine inclusive. This entry keeps only the CDR3 DNA: 33 bases, framed from base 1. Each collaborating institution followed its own protocols to collect whole blood in K2EDTA tubes. For TCRbeta analysis, collaborators shipped samples in one of three forms: frozen whole blood, isolated PBMCs, or DNA extracted from either of those sample types. TCRbeta CDR3 regions were amplified from genomic DNA by means of the immunoSEQ Assay, a bias-controlled multiplex PCR. From the authors' description of their analysis: The number of nucleated cells in each sample was estimated from the amplification of reference gene primers within the assay. To quantify the absolute abundance of each unique TCRbeta CDR3 rearrangement, sequence reads were collapsed and filtered. For each sample, productive Simpson clonality was calculated as the square root of Simpson's diversity index across productive rearrangements. TCRdb carries this immuneACCESS record with in-frame sequences only. Its versions omit some clonotypes, under half of them owing to an unresolved V gene in the studies checked, with the rest unexplained. V and J calls and clone size are as listed in that table; D and trimming were resolved from the DNA. This sample holds 250,000 to 350,000 clones; about 89% were observed only once. The ten top clones hold around 13% of the sample.

Sample: peripheral blood. This TCR was recovered from a woman aged 55 to 70 with acute or convalescent COVID-19. Rearrangement joined TRBV20-1 to TRBJ2-1; TRBD1 lines up with 9 middle nucleotides. The sequenced DNA: TGCAGTGCTAGCAACCGGGACAGGGAGTTCTTC. It is translated as CSASNRDREFF.